The 5 T cell receptor beta chains below were found in one sample sequenced in a study of OX40 agonist ivuxolimab in advanced cancers. Data came from immunoSEQ multiplex PCR; TCRdb stores just in-frame clones and leaves some out. The sample comprises a few thousand clones, around four fifths of which are singletons, and about 85% rests with the top ten. This specimen was CD4+ or CD8+ T cells sorted from blood, taken in a trial of the OX40 agonist ivuxolimab. The receptors were sampled from an adult with an advanced solid tumor such as melanoma, head and neck, liver or kidney cancer.

The V call is TRBV9, the J call TRBJ2-2; no clear D. CDR3 length: 14 residues. The V and J ends lost 0 bases and 5 bases respectively, with 8 bases between them. Per germline, CDR1 SGDLS and CDR2 YYNGEE. CDR3 residues: CASSVGLGTGELFF. In nucleotides, the CDR3 is TGTGCCAGCAGCGTAGGCCTAGGGACCGGGGAGCTGTTTTTT.

The chain joins TRBV27 to TRBJ2-5; D could derive from TRBD1 or TRBD2 (6 bases each). The J call may be mistaken, given a closer DNA end match to TRBJ2-7. Germline V gene data show CDR1 as MNHEY and CDR2 as SMNVEV (reference sequence). The CDR3 extends over 13 amino acids. Here the CDR3 reads CASSPGGGYEQYF. DNA for the CDR3: TGTGCCAGCAGTCCCGGGGGCGGCTACGAGCAGTACTTC.

This chain links TRBV4-2 with TRBJ2-1; possibly TRBD2 for D (5 bases). CDR1 and CDR2 from the germline V gene are LGHNA and YNFKEQ. The CDR3 consists of 12 residues. Trimming removed 4 bases at V and 8 bases at J, with 9 bases between. The CDR3 protein is CASSRPDYEQFF. Written as DNA, the CDR3 is TGTGCCAGCAGCCGCCCGGACTATGAGCAGTTCTTC.

The V call is TRBV2, the J call TRBJ2-7; D ambiguous. This CDR3 is built from 13 residues. Germline V gene lookup returns CDR1 SNHLY and CDR2 FYNNEI. The V end was cut by 4 bases, the J end by 2 bases, with 9 bases between. CDR3 bases: TGTGCCAGCAGTGTAGTAGGTACCTACGAGCAGTACTTC. This codes for CASSVVGTYEQYF.

The chain recombines TRBV12-5 with TRBJ2-5, with D possibly matching TRBD1 (6 bases). Trimming pared 7 bases from V and 1 base from J, leaving 19 bases between. Germline V gene sequence: CDR1 LGHNT, CDR2 FRNRAP. There are 16 residues in the CDR3. CDR3 coding DNA: TGTGCTAGTGTCCTGGACAGTCAAGGGGTCCAAGAGACCCAGTACTTC. Translating it yields CASVLDSQGVQETQYF. Supplemented by reference TRBV12-5 and TRBJ2-5, the full variable domain reads DARVTQTPRHKVTEMGQEVTMRCQPILGHNTVFWYRQTMMQGLELLAYFRNRAPLDDSGMPKDRFSAEMPDATLATLKIQPSEPRDSAVYFCASVLDSQGVQETQYFGPGTRLLVL.